This TCR beta chain is from a study of human T cells and chemical hapten exposure. Across the study: From small differences in pooled library volume came most of the variation in per-sample TCR yields.

General study results and limits: DPC sensitization did not alter TCRs above 1 in 1000 frequency.

In the authors' workflow: TCRs per sample had a median of 95,638 and ranged from 23,224 to 690,600. TCRdb reanalysed the RACE reads using MiXCR and keeps one entry per CDR3 protein. TCRdb's processing, not the authors' own work, is the source of the V and J calls. Among about 45,000 distinct CDR3 sequences listed, nearly 4.5% were seen once. Described time point: healthy volunteer bleed at 2 weeks. Researchers extracted total RNA from unfractionated whole blood. This CDR3 has 16 amino acids. The germline gives CDR1 SGHAT, CDR2 FQNNGV. The V and J ends lost 2 bases and 4 bases respectively, with 17 bases between them. On this clonotype: Its specificity is unknown. Just one base apart from a much larger clone, this may be a read error.

The genes are TRBV11-2 and TRBJ1-1, with D possibly matching TRBD1 (5 bases). Material for sequencing was whole blood. The source is a human donor in good health. Some clones in this sample may be carry-over from other donors' samples. CDR3 nucleotides: TGTGCCAGCAGCTTATTTGTCCAGGGCTGGGGCACTGAAGCTTTCTTT. It encodes CASSLFVQGWGTEAFF.